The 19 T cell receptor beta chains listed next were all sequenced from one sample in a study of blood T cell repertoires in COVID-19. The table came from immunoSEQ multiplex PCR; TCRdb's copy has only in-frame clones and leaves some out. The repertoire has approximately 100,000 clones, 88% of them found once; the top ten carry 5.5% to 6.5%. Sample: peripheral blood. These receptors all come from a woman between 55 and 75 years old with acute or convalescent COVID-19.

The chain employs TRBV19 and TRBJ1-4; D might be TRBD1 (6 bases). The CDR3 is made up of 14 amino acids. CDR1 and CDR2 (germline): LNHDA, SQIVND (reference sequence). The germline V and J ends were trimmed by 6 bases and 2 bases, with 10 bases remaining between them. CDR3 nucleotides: TGTGCCAGTAGCGGGACACTGACTAATGAAAAACTGTTTTTT. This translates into CASSGTLTNEKLFF. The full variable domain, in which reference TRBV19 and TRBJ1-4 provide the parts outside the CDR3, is DGGITQSPKYLFRKEGQNVTLSCEQNLNHDAMYWYRQDPGQGLRLIYYSQIVNDFQKGDIAEGYSVSREKKESFPLTVTSAQKNPTAFYLCASSGTLTNEKLFFGSGTQLSVL.

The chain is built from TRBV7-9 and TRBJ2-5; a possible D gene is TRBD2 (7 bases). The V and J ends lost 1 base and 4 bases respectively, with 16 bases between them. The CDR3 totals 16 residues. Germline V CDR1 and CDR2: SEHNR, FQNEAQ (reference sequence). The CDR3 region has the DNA TGTGCCAGCAGCTTAGTGGGGGGGCCTCCAAGAGAGACCCAGTACTTC. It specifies CASSLVGGPPRETQYF.

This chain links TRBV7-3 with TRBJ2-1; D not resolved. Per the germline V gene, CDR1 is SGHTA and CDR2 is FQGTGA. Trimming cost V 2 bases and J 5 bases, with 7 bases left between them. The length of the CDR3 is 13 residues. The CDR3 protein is CASSLAANNEQFF. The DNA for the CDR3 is TGTGCCAGCAGCTTAGCGGCTAACAATGAGCAGTTCTTC.

This chain's CDR3 is CSVATGTNYGYTF. The CDR3 region has the DNA TGCAGCGTTGCGACAGGAACTAACTATGGCTACACCTTC. The chain links TRBV29-1 to TRBJ1-2; D is possibly TRBD1 (6 bases). V gave up 4 bases and J gave up 0 bases, with 9 bases separating them. In germline, CDR1 is SQVTM, CDR2 ANQGSEA. The CDR3 is 13 residues long.

CDR3 DNA: TGTGCCAGCAGTCCTAGCGTAAGCTCCTACAATGAGCAGTTCTTC. Amino acid sequence: CASSPSVSSYNEQFF. This chain joins TRBV7-6 and TRBJ2-1; D perhaps matches TRBD2 (6 bases). CDR3 size: 15 residues. Trimming left V 6 bases short and J 0 bases short, with 12 bases between. CDR1 SGHVS and CDR2 FNYEAQ come from the germline V gene.

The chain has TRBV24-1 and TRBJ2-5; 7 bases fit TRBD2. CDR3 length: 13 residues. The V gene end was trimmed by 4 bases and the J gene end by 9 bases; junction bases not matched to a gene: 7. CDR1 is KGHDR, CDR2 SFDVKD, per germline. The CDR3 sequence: CATSDSGLVPQYF. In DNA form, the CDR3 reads TGTGCCACCAGTGACTCAGGACTAGTTCCCCAGTACTTC.

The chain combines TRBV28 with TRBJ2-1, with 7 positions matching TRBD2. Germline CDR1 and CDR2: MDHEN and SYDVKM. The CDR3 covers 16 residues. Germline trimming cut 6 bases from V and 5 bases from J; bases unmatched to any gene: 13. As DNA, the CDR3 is TGTGCCAGCAGCCTGCGCCCTAGCGGATGGCACAATGAGCAGTTCTTC. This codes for CASSLRPSGWHNEQFF. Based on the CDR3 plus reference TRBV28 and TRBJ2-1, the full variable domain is DVKVTQSSRYLVKRTGEKVFLECVQDMDHENMFWYRQDPGLGLRLIYFSYDVKMKEKGDIPEGYSVSREKKERFSLILESASTNQTSMYLCASSLRPSGWHNEQFFGPGTRLTVL.

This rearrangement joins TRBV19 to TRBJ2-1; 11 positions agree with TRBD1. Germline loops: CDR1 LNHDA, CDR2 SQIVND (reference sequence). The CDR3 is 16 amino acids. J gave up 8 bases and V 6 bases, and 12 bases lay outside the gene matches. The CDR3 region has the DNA TGTGCCAGTAGACTTTTGGGACAGGGGGAAGGTTATGAGCAGTTCTTC. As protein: CASRLLGQGEGYEQFF. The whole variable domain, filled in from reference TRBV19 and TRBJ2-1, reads DGGITQSPKYLFRKEGQNVTLSCEQNLNHDAMYWYRQDPGQGLRLIYYSQIVNDFQKGDIAEGYSVSREKKESFPLTVTSAQKNPTAFYLCASRLLGQGEGYEQFFGPGTRLTVL.

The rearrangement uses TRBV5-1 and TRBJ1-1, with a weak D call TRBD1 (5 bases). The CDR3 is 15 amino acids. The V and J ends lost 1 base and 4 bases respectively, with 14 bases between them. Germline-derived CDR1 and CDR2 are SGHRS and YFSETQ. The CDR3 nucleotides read TGCGCCAGCAGCTTGTTAGGAGGGGTGGGCACTGAAGCTTTCTTT. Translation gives CASSLLGGVGTEAFF.

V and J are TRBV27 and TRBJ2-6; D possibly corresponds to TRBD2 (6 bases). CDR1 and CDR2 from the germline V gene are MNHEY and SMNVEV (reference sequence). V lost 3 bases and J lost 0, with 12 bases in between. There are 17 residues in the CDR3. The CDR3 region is CASSFGGTPSGANVLTF. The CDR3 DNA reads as TGTGCCAGCAGTTTCGGGGGAACTCCCTCTGGGGCCAACGTCCTGACTTTC. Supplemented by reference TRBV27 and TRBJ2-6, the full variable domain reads EAQVTQNPRYLITVTGKKLTVTCSQNMNHEYMSWYRQDPGLGLRQIYYSMNVEVTDKGDVPEGYKVSRKEKRNFPLILESPSPNQTSLYFCASSFGGTPSGANVLTFGAGSRLTVL.

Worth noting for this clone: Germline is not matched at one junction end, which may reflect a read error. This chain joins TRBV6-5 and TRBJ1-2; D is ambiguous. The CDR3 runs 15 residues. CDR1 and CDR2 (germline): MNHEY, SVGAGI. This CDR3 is CASSSQRTPNYGYTF. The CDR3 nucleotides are TGTGCCAGCAGTTCTCAGCGGACGCCTAATTATGGCTACACCTTC.

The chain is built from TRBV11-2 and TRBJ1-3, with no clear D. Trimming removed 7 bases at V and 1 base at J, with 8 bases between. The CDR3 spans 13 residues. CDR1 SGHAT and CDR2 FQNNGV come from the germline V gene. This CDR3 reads CASIAYSGNTIYF. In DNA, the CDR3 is TGTGCCAGCATCGCGTATTCTGGAAACACCATATATTTT.

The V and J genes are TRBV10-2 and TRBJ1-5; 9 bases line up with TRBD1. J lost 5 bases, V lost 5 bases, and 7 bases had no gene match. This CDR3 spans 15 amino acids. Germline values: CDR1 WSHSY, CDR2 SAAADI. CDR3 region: CASSSTGGNYQPQHF. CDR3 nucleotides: TGCGCCAGCAGTTCTACAGGGGGCAACTATCAGCCCCAGCATTTT.

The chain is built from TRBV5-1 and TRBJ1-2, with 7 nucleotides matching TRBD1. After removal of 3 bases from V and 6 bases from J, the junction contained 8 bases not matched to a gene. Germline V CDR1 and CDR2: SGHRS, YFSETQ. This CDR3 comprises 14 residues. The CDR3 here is CASSWNQGGDGYTF. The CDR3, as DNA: TGCGCCAGCAGCTGGAACCAAGGGGGCGATGGCTACACCTTC.

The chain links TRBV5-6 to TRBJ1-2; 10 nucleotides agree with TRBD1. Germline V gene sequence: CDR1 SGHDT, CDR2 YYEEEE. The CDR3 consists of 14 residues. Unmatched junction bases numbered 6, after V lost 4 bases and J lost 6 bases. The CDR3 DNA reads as TGTGCCAGCAGCCCCCCGGGACAGGGGAATGGCTACACCTTC. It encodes CASSPPGQGNGYTF.

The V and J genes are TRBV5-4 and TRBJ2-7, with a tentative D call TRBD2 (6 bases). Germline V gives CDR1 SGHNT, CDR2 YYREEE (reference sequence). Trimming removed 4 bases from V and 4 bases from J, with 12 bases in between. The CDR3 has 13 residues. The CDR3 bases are TGTGCCAGCAGCGCCGGGACTTCGTACGAGCAGTACTTC. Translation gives CASSAGTSYEQYF.

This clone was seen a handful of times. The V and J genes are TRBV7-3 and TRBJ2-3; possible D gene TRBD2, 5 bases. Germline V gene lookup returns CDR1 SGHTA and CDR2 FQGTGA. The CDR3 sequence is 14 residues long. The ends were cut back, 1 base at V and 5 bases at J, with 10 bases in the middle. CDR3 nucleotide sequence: TGTGCCAGCAGCTTAAACGGTGGGAGAGATACGCAGTATTTT. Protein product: CASSLNGGRDTQYF.

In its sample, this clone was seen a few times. The CDR3 nucleotides are TGTGCCAGCAGTTTACGGGCAGGGGGCCTCTATAGCAATCAGCCCCAGCATTTT. Translating it yields CASSLRAGGLYSNQPQHF. The genes are TRBV28 and TRBJ1-5; 8 bases match TRBD1. The CDR3 has 18 amino acids. The trim removed 2 bases at V and 0 bases at J, leaving 9 bases unmatched. CDR1 is MDHEN and CDR2 is SYDVKM in the germline V gene.

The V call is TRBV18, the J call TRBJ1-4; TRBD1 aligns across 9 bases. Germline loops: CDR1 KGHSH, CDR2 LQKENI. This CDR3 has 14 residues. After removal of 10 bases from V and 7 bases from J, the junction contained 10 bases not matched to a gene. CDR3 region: CATQPDRGAEKLFF. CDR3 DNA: TGTGCCACCCAACCGGACAGGGGTGCTGAAAAACTGTTTTTT.